This TCR beta chain emerged from a study of CD8 T cell repertoires and HIV-1 epitope variants. Sequencing used immunoSEQ multiplex PCR; TCRdb keeps in-frame clones, though not all of them. The sample has 5,100 or so clones, about 60% seen once. The ends lost 6 bases at V and 2 bases at J; junction bases unmatched: 9. There are 15 residues in the CDR3. CDR1 is MNHEY and CDR2 is SMNVEV in the germline V gene (reference sequence). On this clone: The target antigen is unknown.

The chain carries TRBV27 and TRBJ2-7, with TRBD1 matching over 8 bases. The sequenced material came from cultured CD8+ T cells derived from PBMCs. The clonotype comes from a male donor with HIV. CDR3 coding DNA: TGTGCCAGCAGCCCGTTTGGACAGGGAGCCTACGAGCAGTACTTC. Residues: CASSPFGQGAYEQYF.